A selection of T cell receptor beta chains follows, all from one sample in a study of T cell responses to AZD1222 COVID-19 vaccine. Libraries were prepared by immunoSEQ multiplex PCR; TCRdb keeps only in-frame clonotypes and omits some of them. Of about 100,000 clones listed, around nine tenths are singletons. Sequences were derived from peripheral blood, sampled on day 0 of AZD1222 vaccination. All receptors derive from an adult in good health. Both conserved end residues are part of each CDR3. A D gene is named only where the DNA matches it firmly. The listing skips clone size in some rows; elsewhere it reads once, few, many or a size class.

TRBJ1-5 TRBV7-8 . . TGTGCCAGCAGCTTAGCTCGGTTGGTGGAGAGCAATCAGCCCCAGCATTTT CASSLARLVESNQPQHF
TRBJ1-2 TRBV18 TRBD1 . TGTGCCAGCTCACCCGGGACAGGGGGGGACTATGGCTACACCTTC CASSPGTGGDYGYTF
TRBJ2-4 TRBV2 . . TGTGCCAGCAGTGGCCGTGGGAGCCTCGCTTTGAACATTCAGTACTTC CASSGRGSLALNIQYF
TRBJ1-5 TRBV9 . . TGTGCCAGCAGCGTATGGGGTAGCAATCAGCCCCAGCATTTT CASSVWGSNQPQHF
TRBJ2-7 TRBV12-3/TRBV12-4 . . TGTGCCAGCAGTTTTACGGGAACCTACGAGCAGTACTTC CASSFTGTYEQYF
TRBJ2-1 TRBV6-5 . . TGTGCCAGCAGTTACTCAGCTTCCAGCGGCGACAATGAGCAGTTCTTC CASSYSASSGDNEQFF
TRBJ1-2 TRBV29-1 . . TGCAGCGTGGATCAGCGCTACTATGGCTACACCTTC CSVDQRYYGYTF
TRBJ2-2 TRBV27 . . TGTGCCAGCAGCCAGTCCGGGGAGCTGTTTTTT CASSQSGELFF
TRBJ1-6 TRBV5-1 . . TGCGCCAGCAGCGGATCCCGGGACACGGGGCAGACCCTCCACTTT CASSGSRDTGQTLHF
TRBJ1-1 TRBV7-3 . . TGTGCCAGCAGCCCGGGATATGGAATGAACACTGAAGCTTTCTTT CASSPGYGMNTEAFF
TRBJ1-2 TRBV19 TRBD1 . TGTGCCAGTAGTGCGCGGGACAGAGCTAACTATGGCTACACCTTC CASSARDRANYGYTF
TRBJ1-2 TRBV5-1 . . TGCGCCAGCAGCTTGGGGTTGAAGACTTTAGCTAACTATGGCTACACCTTC CASSLGLKTLANYGYTF
TRBJ1-2 TRBV5-1 . . TGCGCCAGCAGCTTGTTCGGCGGATATGGCTACACCTTC CASSLFGGYGYTF
TRBJ2-5 TRBV7-7 . . TGTGCCAGCAGCCCTACCGCGGGGCAGACCCAGTACTTC CASSPTAGQTQYF
TRBJ2-7 TRBV6-2/TRBV6-3 . . TGTGCCAGCAGTGGAGGGTCCTACGAGCAGTACTTC CASSGGSYEQYF
TRBJ1-5 TRBV3-1/TRBV3-2 . . TGTGCCAGCAGCCATCGTACGGCAGGTCAGCCCCAGCATTTT CASSHRTAGQPQHF
TRBJ1-4 TRBV2 . . TGTGCCAGCAGAACAGATGCAACTAATGAAAAACTGTTTTTT CASRTDATNEKLFF
TRBJ2-3 TRBV30 . once TGTGCCTGGAGTGTACGGTGGGCTTCGCAGTATTTT CAWSVRWASQYF
TRBJ1-4 TRBV5-1 TRBD1 . TGCGCCAGCAGCGGCAGGGGGAGAGCTAATGAAAAACTGTTTTTT CASSGRGRANEKLFF
TRBJ1-2 TRBV7-9 TRBD1 . TGTGCCAGCAGCTTGGACAGGGGGGCATCTAGGGATGGCTACACCTTC CASSLDRGASRDGYTF
TRBJ1-5 TRBV10-3 . once TGTGCCATCGGAGACAGGAATCAGCCCCAGCATTTT CAIGDRNQPQHF
TRBJ2-2 TRBV7-2 . . TGTGCCAGCAGCCAAAAGCTAGGGTTCACCGGGGAGCTGTTTTTT CASSQKLGFTGELFF
TRBJ1-2 TRBV15 . . TGTGCCACCAGCAGAGACCGGGTAGCTTCCTATGGCTACACCTTC CATSRDRVASYGYTF
TRBJ1-5 TRBV30 . few TGTGCCTGGAGTGTCCGGACACTTAATCAGCCCCAGCATTTT CAWSVRTLNQPQHF
TRBJ1-1 TRBV28 TRBD1 once TGTGCCAGCAGTTTTTGGACAGGGGGCATTGAAGCTTTCTTT CASSFWTGGIEAFF
TRBJ2-2 TRBV10-3 TRBD1 once TGTGCCATCGGCACAAGGGGGCAGGTCACCGGGGAGCTGTTTTTT CAIGTRGQVTGELFF
TRBJ1-1 TRBV5-1 . once TGCGCCAGCAGCTTGGGGCAGGGGATCACTGAAGCTTTCTTT CASSLGQGITEAFF
TRBJ1-5 TRBV4-1 . . TGCGCCAGCAGCCAAATAGACAGAGATCAGCCCCAGCATTTT CASSQIDRDQPQHF
TRBJ2-5 TRBV5-4 TRBD2 few TGTGCCAGCAGCGTACCGGGGACTAGACAAGAGACCCAGTACTTC CASSVPGTRQETQYF
TRBJ1-5 TRBV10-3 . . TGTGCCATCAGTGAAAGGGGGGAAGGGGCCCAGCATTTT CAISERGEGAQHF
TRBJ2-5 TRBV5-5 . . TGTGCCAGCAGCTTGAAAGGGACGGGGGAGACCCAGTACTTC CASSLKGTGETQYF
TRBJ2-7 TRBV5-5 . . TGTGCCAGCAGCTTGGTTCAGCTAGACGAGCAGTACTTC CASSLVQLDEQYF
TRBJ2-2 TRBV11-3 . once TGTGCCAGCAGCATCCGAGGAAATATGAACACCGGGGAGCTGTTTTTT CASSIRGNMNTGELFF
TRBJ2-4 TRBV5-5 . . TGTGCCAGCAGCTTGGGTCGGGGCCTGAGAAACATTCAGTACTTC CASSLGRGLRNIQYF
TRBJ1-4 TRBV5-1 . . TGCGCCAGCAGCTACGGGACGGGGAATGAAAAACTGTTTTTT CASSYGTGNEKLFF
TRBJ2-7 TRBV27 TRBD2 . TGTGCCAGCAGCCGGACGGGCGGGAGGCTTTCCACCTACGAGCAGTACTTC CASSRTGGRLSTYEQYF
TRBJ2-1 TRBV11-1 . . TGTGCCAGCAGCTTAGCGCAGGGCAATTACTACAATGAGCAGTTCTTC CASSLAQGNYYNEQFF
TRBJ1-1 TRBV19 . once TGTGCCAGCAGGGTACAGGGCAAGCCTGAAGCTTTCTTT CASRVQGKPEAFF
TRBJ2-7 TRBV15 . . TGTGCCACCAGCAGAGAATTTGGGCAAGGATACGAGCAGTACTTC CATSREFGQGYEQYF
TRBJ1-2 TRBV5-1 . . TGCGCCAGCAGGCTGGGGCCTAACTATGGCTACACCTTC CASRLGPNYGYTF
TRBJ1-2 TRBV15 TRBD1 few TGTGCCACCAGCAAGGGACAGGGGGGTGAGGATGGCTACACCTTC CATSKGQGGEDGYTF
TRBJ2-5 TRBV6-2/TRBV6-3 TRBD2 . TGTGCCAGCAGTTGGATTTTAGCGGGTTCTACGATCCAAGAGACCCAGTACTTC CASSWILAGSTIQETQYF
TRBJ1-2 TRBV18 . once TGTGCCAGCTCACCACGGAGCAGGGACGACGGCTACACCTTC CASSPRSRDDGYTF